The present T cell receptor (beta chain) was sequenced within a study of liver allograft versus peripheral blood T cells. Study summary: Comparative analysis was performed on T cell receptor repertoires from transplanted livers and from recipients' peripheral blood. Points from the study as a whole: There were reportedly differences between T cell receptor repertoires inside liver allografts and those in peripheral blood.

As concerns this clonotype: Its antigen is not identified.

TCRdb reprocessed the reads with MiXCR, giving one entry per CDR3 protein. The data show around 13,000 distinct CDR3 sequences, with 28% seen just once and around 2.3% held by the top ten. V lost 3 bases and J lost 3; bases outside the gene matches: 8. The germline CDR1 and CDR2 sequences are GTSNPN and SVGIG (reference sequence). CDR3 length: 15 amino acids. This TCR came from a human patient who had a liver transplant. Some of the T cells may derive from the graft donor. The rearrangement uses TRBV30 and TRBJ1-5; 7 bases are a match to TRBD1. The CDR3 loop is CAWSRGQKNNQPQHF. As DNA, the CDR3 is TGTGCCTGGAGCAGGGGACAGAAAAACAATCAGCCCCAGCATTTT.